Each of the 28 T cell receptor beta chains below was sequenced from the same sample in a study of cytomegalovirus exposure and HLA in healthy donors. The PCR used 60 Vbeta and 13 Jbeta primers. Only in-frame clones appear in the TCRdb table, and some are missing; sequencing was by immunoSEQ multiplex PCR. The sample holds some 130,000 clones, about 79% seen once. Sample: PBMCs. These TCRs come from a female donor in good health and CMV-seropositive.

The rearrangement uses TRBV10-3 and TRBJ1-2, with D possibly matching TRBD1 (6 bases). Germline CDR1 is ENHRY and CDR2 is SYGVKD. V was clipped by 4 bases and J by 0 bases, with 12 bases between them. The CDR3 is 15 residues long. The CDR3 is CAISGTVEANYGYTF. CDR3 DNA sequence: TGTGCCATCAGTGGGACAGTTGAAGCTAACTATGGCTACACCTTC.

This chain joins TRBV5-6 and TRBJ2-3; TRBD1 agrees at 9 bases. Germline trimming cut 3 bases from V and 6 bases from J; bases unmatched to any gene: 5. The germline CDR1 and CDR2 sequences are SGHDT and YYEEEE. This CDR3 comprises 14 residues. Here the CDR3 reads CASSSQGAGDTQYF. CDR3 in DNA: TGTGCCAGCAGCTCACAGGGGGCGGGGGATACGCAGTATTTT.

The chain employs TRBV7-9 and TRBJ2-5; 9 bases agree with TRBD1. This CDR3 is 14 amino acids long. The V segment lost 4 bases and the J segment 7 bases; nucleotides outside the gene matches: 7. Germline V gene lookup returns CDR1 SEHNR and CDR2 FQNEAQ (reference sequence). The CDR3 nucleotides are TGTGCCAGCAGCTCAGACAGGGGGGGAGGGACCCAGTACTTC. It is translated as CASSSDRGGGTQYF.

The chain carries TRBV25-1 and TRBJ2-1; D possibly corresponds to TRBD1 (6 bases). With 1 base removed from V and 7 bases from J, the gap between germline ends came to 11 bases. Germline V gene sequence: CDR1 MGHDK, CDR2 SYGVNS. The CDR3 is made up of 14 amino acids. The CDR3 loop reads CASSEFTQGNEQFF. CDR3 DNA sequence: TGTGCCAGCAGTGAATTTACACAGGGTAATGAGCAGTTCTTC.

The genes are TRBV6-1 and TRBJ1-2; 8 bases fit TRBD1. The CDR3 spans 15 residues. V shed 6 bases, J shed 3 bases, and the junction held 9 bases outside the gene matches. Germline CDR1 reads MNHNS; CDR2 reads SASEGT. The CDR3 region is CASRVPGQGYYGYTF. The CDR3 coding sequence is TGTGCCAGCAGAGTCCCCGGACAGGGTTACTATGGCTACACCTTC.

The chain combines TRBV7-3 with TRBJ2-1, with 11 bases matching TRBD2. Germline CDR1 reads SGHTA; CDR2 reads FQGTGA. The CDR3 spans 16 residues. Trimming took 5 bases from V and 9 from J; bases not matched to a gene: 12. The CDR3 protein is CASSVSSGGLGGEQFF. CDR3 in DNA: TGTGCCAGCAGCGTCTCTAGCGGGGGGCTGGGAGGTGAGCAGTTCTTC.

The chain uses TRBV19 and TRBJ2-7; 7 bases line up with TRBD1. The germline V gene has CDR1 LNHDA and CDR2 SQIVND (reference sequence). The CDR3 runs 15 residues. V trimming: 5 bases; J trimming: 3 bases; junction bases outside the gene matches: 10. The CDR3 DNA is TGTGCCAGTAGTTCGCCCCGACAGGGTGTCTACGAGCAGTACTTC. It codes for CASSSPRQGVYEQYF.

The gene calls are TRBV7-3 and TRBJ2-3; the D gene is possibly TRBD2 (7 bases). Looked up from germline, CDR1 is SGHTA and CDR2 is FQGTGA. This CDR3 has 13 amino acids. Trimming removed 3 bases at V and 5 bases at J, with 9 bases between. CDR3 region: CASSLGGQDTQYF. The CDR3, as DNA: TGTGCCAGCAGCTTGGGGGGGCAAGATACGCAGTATTTT.

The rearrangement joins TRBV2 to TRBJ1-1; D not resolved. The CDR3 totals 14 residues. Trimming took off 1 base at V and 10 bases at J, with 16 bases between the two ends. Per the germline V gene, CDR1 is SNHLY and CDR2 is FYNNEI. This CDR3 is CASSEDSNPPRAFF. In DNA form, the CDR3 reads TGTGCCAGCAGTGAAGACAGTAACCCACCCAGAGCTTTCTTT.

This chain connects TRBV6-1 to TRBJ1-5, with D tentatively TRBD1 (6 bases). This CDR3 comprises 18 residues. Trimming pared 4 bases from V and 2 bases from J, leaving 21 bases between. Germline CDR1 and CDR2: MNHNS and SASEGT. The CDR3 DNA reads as TGTGCCAGCAGTGGCCAGGGGCAGGGGAGTTTTGGCAATCAGCCCCAGCATTTT. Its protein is CASSGQGQGSFGNQPQHF.

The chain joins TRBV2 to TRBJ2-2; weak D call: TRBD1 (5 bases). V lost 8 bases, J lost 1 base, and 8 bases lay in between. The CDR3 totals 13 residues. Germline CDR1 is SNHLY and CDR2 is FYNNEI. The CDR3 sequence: CASLDRNTGELFF. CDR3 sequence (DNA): TGTGCCAGCTTAGACAGGAACACCGGGGAGCTGTTTTTT.

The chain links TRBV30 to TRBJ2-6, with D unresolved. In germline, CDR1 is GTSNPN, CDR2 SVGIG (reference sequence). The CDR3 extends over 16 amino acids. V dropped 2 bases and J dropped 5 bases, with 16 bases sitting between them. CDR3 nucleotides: TGTGCCTGGAGTCCGGTGATGTCTTCTTGGGCCAACGTCCTGACTTTC. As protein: CAWSPVMSSWANVLTF.

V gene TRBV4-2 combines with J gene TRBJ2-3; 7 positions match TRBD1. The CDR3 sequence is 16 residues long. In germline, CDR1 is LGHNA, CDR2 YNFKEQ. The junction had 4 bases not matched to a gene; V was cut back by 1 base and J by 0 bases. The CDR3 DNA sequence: TGTGCCAGCAGCCAAGCTGGGACAGCGAGCACAGATACGCAGTATTTT. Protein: CASSQAGTASTDTQYF.

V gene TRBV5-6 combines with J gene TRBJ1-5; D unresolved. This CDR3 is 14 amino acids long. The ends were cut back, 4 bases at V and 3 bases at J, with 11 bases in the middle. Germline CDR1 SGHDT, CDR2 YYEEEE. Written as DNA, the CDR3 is TGTGCCAGCAGCCTTGGAGGGCACAATCAGCCCCAGCATTTT. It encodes CASSLGGHNQPQHF.

The CDR3 DNA reads TGTGCCAGCAGCTTGCGGGACAGGTTCTATAATTCACCCCTCCACTTT. Translating it yields CASSLRDRFYNSPLHF. This chain links TRBV5-4 with TRBJ1-6, with 8 bases that match TRBD1. J lost 3 bases, V lost 1 base, and 3 bases had no gene match. This CDR3 has 16 amino acids. From germline, CDR1 is SGHNT and CDR2 YYREEE (reference sequence). Looking up the rest from reference TRBV5-4 and TRBJ1-6 gives the full variable domain: ETGVTQSPTHLIKTRGQQVTLRCSSQSGHNTVSWYQQALGQGPQFIFQYYREEENGRGNFPPRFSGLQFPNYSSELNVNALELDDSALYLCASSLRDRFYNSPLHFGNGTRLTVT.

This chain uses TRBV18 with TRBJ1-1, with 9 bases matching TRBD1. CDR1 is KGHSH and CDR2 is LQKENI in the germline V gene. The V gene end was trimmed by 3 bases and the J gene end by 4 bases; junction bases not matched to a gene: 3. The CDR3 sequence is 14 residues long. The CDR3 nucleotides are TGTGCCAGCTCACCTTTGGACAGGGGCACTGAAGCTTTCTTT. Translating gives CASSPLDRGTEAFF.

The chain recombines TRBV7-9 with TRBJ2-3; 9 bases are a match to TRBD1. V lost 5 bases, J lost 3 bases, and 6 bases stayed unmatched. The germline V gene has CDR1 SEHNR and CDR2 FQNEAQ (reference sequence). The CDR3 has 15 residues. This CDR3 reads CASSTGTGWTDTQYF. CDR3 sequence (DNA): TGTGCCAGCAGCACCGGGACAGGGTGGACAGATACGCAGTATTTT.

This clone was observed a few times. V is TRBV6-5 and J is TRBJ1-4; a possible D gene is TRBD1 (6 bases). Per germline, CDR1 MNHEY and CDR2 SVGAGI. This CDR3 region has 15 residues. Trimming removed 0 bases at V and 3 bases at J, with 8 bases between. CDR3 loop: CASSYSTGPNEKLFF. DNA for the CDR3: TGTGCCAGCAGTTACTCGACAGGTCCTAATGAAAAACTGTTTTTT.

The CDR3 loop is CAWSVLRGAETQYF. In DNA form, the CDR3 reads TGTGCCTGGAGTGTACTGCGGGGGGCGGAGACCCAGTACTTC. V gene TRBV30 combines with J gene TRBJ2-5; 8 bases are a match to TRBD2. There are 14 residues in the CDR3. The junction had 5 bases not matched to a gene; V was cut back by 0 bases and J by 5 bases. Germline V gene lookup returns CDR1 GTSNPN and CDR2 SVGIG (reference sequence).

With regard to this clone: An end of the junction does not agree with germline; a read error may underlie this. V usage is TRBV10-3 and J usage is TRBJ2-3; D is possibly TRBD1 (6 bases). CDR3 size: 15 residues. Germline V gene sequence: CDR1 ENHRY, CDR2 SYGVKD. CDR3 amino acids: CAISESGVATGTQYF. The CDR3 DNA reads TGTGCCATCAGTGAGTCGGGGGTCGCGACAGGTACGCAGTATTTT.

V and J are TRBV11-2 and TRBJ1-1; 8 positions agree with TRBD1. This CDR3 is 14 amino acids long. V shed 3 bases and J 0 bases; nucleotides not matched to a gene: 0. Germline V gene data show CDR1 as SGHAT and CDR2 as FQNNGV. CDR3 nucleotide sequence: TGTGCCAGCAGCTTGGGACAGGTGAACACTGAAGCTTTCTTT. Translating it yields CASSLGQVNTEAFF.

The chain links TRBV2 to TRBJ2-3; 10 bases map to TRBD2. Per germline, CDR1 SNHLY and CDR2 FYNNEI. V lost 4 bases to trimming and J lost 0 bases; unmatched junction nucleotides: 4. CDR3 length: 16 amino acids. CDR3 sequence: CASSGLAGTSTDTQYF. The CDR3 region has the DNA TGTGCCAGCAGTGGACTAGCGGGCACTAGCACAGATACGCAGTATTTT.

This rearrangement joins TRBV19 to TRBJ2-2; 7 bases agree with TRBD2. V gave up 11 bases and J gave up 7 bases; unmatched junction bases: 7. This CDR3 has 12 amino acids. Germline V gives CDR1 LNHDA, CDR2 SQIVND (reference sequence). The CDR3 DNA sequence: TGTGCCGGCGGGAGTTTGGGCGGGGAGCTGTTTTTT. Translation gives CAGGSLGGELFF.

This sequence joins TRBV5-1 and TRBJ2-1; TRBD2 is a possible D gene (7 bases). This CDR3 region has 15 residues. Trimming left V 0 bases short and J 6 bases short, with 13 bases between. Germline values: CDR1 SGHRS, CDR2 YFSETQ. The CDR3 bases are TGCGCCAGCAGCTTGGAGGGGGGGGCCTTCAATGAGCAGTTCTTC. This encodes CASSLEGGAFNEQFF.

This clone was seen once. As DNA, the CDR3 is TGTGCCAGCAGCTACAATTTTGGAGATGCGCAGTTCTTC. Its translation is CASSYNFGDAQFF. This chain joins TRBV7-3 and TRBJ2-1, with no clear D. This CDR3 comprises 13 residues. In germline, CDR1 is SGHTA, CDR2 FQGTGA. V lost 4 bases and J lost 12, with 16 bases in between. The full variable domain, in which reference TRBV7-3 and TRBJ2-1 provide the parts outside the CDR3, is GAGVSQTPSNKVTEKGKYVELRCDPISGHTALYWYRQSLGQGPEFLIYFQGTGAADDSGLPNDRFFAVRPEGSVSTLKIQRTERGDSAVYLCASSYNFGDAQFFGPGTRLTVL.

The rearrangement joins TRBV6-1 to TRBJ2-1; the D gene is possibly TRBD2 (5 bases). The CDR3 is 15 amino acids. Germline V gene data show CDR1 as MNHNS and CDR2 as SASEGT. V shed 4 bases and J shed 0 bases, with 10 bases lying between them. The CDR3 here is CASSGRGRSYNEQFF. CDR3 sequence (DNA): TGTGCCAGCAGTGGTCGCGGGCGCTCCTACAATGAGCAGTTCTTC.

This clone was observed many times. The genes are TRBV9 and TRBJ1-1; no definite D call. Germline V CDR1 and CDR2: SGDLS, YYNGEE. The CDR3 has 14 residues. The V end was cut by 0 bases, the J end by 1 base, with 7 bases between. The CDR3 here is CASSVVGKNTEAFF. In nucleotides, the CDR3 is TGTGCCAGCAGCGTAGTCGGGAAGAACACTGAAGCTTTCTTT.

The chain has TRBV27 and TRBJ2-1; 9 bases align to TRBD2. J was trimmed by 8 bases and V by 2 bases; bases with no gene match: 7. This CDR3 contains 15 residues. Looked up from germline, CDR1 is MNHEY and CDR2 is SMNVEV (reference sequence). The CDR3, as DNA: TGTGCCAGCAGTTTACCGGCGGGGGGGCGCGATGAGCAGTTCTTC. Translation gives CASSLPAGGRDEQFF.